These 12 T cell receptor beta chains were all obtained from the same sample, sequenced in a study of T cells after yellow fever vaccination. MiXCR, applied by TCRdb to the 5' RACE reads, yields one record per CDR3 protein. The sample lists around 550,000 distinct CDR3 sequences; 19% were seen once. The sequencing here drew on PBMCs, taken 15 days after the yellow fever booster vaccination. These TCRs come from a man under 40 who received the YFV17D yellow fever vaccine.

This clonotype has a handful of counts. In nucleotides, the CDR3 is TGTGCCAGCAGCCAAGGGGGTGCGGCAGATACGCAGTATTTT. Amino acid sequence: CASSQGGAADTQYF. The chain combines TRBV7-6 with TRBJ2-3, with a possible D match to TRBD1 (6 bases). Germline V CDR1 and CDR2: SGHVS, FNYEAQ. V lost 5 bases to trimming and J lost 4 bases, with 13 bases between them. The CDR3 runs to 14 residues.

This rearrangement joins TRBV12-3 or TRBV12-4 to TRBJ1-1, with 10 bases aligning to TRBD1. CDR3 size: 16 residues. V trimming: 6 bases; J trimming: 4 bases; junction bases outside the gene matches: 11. The CDR3: CASSQRRQGAGTEAFF. In DNA form, the CDR3 reads TGTGCCAGCAGCCAGAGAAGACAGGGGGCGGGCACTGAAGCTTTCTTT.

This chain uses TRBV20-1 with TRBJ2-3; 9 nucleotides line up with TRBD2. Germline values: CDR1 DFQATT, CDR2 SNEGSKA (reference sequence). Germline trimming cut 7 bases from V and 4 bases from J; bases unmatched to any gene: 9. This CDR3 spans 14 amino acids. The CDR3 sequence is CSGGGLAAADTQYF. As DNA, the CDR3 is TGCAGTGGGGGGGGACTAGCAGCGGCAGATACGCAGTATTTT.

The V and J genes are TRBV7-2 and TRBJ2-1, with D unresolved. This CDR3 contains 12 residues. Trimming pared 4 bases from V and 8 bases from J, leaving 9 bases between. Germline V gives CDR1 SGHTA, CDR2 FQGNSA. Here the CDR3 DNA reads TGTGCCAGCAGCTCCACCTCCCATGAGCAGTTCTTC. Translating it yields CASSSTSHEQFF.

The chain couples TRBV7-9 to TRBJ2-5; D is unclear. The CDR3 consists of 16 residues. The germline gives CDR1 SEHNR, CDR2 FQNEAQ (reference sequence). Trimming removed 3 bases at V and 1 base at J, with 15 bases between. The CDR3 DNA follows: TGTGCCAGCAGCTTTCTCGAGTGGTCTGCCCAAGAGACCCAGTACTTC. Translating gives CASSFLEWSAQETQYF.

The chain joins TRBV3-1 to TRBJ1-2, with TRBD1 identical over 7 bases. The V and J ends lost 3 bases and 2 bases, in that order; junction bases with no gene match: 9. The germline CDR1 and CDR2 sequences are LGHDT and YNNKEL (reference sequence). The CDR3 sequence is 16 residues long. CDR3 in DNA: TGTGCCAGCAGCCAGGACCGACAGGGACTAAACTATGGCTACACCTTC. The encoded protein is CASSQDRQGLNYGYTF.

The chain employs TRBV7-2 and TRBJ1-5; D call uncertain. This CDR3 has 16 residues. CDR1 is SGHTA, CDR2 FQGNSA, per germline. Trimming removed 1 base at V and 3 bases at J, with 13 bases between. The DNA for the CDR3 is TGTGCCAGCAGCTTAGAAGCAGCGGCGTACAATCAGCCCCAGCATTTT. Its translation: CASSLEAAAYNQPQHF.

The CDR3 sequence is CASSLTGTSYNEQFF. In DNA, the CDR3 is TGTGCCAGCAGCTTAACCGGGACTTCGTACAATGAGCAGTTCTTC. The rearrangement links TRBV7-3 to TRBJ2-1, with TRBD2 as a possible D gene (6 bases). V lost 0 bases and J lost 4, with 10 bases in between. The CDR3 spans 15 residues. The germline gives CDR1 SGHTA, CDR2 FQGTGA. Drawing the rest from reference TRBV7-3 and TRBJ2-1, the complete variable domain is GAGVSQTPSNKVTEKGKYVELRCDPISGHTALYWYRQSLGQGPEFLIYFQGTGAADDSGLPNDRFFAVRPEGSVSTLKIQRTERGDSAVYLCASSLTGTSYNEQFFGPGTRLTVL.

There are a few counts of this clonotype. This chain links TRBV12-3 or TRBV12-4 with TRBJ1-1; D unclear. This CDR3 spans 13 amino acids. The germline V and J ends were trimmed by 5 bases and 1 base, with 8 bases remaining between them. CDR3 loop: CASSTRWNTEAFF. CDR3 bases: TGTGCCAGCAGTACCCGGTGGAACACTGAAGCTTTCTTT.

The rearrangement uses TRBV7-2 and TRBJ1-5; no definite D call. This CDR3 spans 15 amino acids. Trimming pared 1 base from V and 11 bases from J, leaving 18 bases between. Germline CDR1 SGHTA, CDR2 FQGNSA. The CDR3 is CASSLDDWSLGSQHF. Here the CDR3 DNA reads TGTGCCAGCAGCTTAGACGATTGGAGCTTAGGGTCCCAGCATTTT.

This clonotype has only a few counts. The J gene is TRBJ2-1, the V gene TRBV7-2; maybe TRBD2 (5 bases). Germline loops: CDR1 SGHTA, CDR2 FQGNSA. The V end was cut by 1 base, the J end by 9 bases, with 13 bases between. This CDR3 has 14 residues. CDR3 sequence reads: CASSLVTEVGEQFF. The CDR3 bases are TGTGCCAGCAGCTTAGTCACGGAGGTGGGTGAGCAGTTCTTC.

This clonotype was found a few times. This chain links TRBV15 with TRBJ1-1; D unclear. Trimming cost V 1 base and J 0 bases, with 9 bases left between them. In germline, CDR1 is LNHNV, CDR2 YYDKDF (reference sequence). The CDR3 length is 15 residues. CDR3 sequence: CATSRADGMNTEAFF. As DNA, the CDR3 is TGTGCCACCAGCAGAGCGGACGGAATGAACACTGAAGCTTTCTTT.